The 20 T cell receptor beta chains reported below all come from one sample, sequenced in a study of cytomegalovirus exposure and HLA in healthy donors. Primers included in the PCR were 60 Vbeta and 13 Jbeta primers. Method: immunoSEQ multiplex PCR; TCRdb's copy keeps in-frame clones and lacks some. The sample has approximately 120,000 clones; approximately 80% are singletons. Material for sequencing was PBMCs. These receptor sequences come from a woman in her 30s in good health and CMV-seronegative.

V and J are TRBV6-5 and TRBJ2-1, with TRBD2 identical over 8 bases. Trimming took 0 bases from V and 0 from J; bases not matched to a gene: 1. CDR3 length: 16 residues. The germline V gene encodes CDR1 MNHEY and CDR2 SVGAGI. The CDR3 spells CASSYSSGSSYNEQFF. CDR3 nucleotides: TGTGCCAGCAGTTACTCGAGCGGGAGCTCCTACAATGAGCAGTTCTTC.

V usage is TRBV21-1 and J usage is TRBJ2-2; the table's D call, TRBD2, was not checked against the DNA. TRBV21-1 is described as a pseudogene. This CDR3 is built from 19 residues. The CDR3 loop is CASSKVSRLVYRHTGELFF. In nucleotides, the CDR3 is TGTGCCAGCAGCAAAGTTAGTAGGCTAGTATACCGCCACACCGGGGAGCTGTTTTTT.

For the CDR3, the DNA is TGTGCCAGTAGTATTTATCAGGATGGCTACACCTTC. This translates into CASSIYQDGYTF. V and J are TRBV19 and TRBJ1-2; D remains unclear. The CDR3 contains 12 residues. From germline, CDR1 is LNHDA and CDR2 SQIVND (reference sequence). V lost 3 bases and J 6 bases, leaving 8 bases between the germline ends.

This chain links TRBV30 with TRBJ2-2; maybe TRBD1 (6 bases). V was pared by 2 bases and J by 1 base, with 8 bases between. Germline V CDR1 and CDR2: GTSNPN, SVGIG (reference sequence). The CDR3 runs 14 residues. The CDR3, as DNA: TGTGCCTGGAGTAGGGGACAGAACACCGGGGAGCTGTTTTTT. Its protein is CAWSRGQNTGELFF.

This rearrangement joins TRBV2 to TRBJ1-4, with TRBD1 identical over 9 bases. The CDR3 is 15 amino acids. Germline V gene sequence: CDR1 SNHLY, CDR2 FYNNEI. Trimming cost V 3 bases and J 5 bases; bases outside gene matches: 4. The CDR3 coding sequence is TGTGCCAGCAGTGAGACCGGGACAGGGAATGAAAAACTGTTTTTT. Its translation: CASSETGTGNEKLFF.

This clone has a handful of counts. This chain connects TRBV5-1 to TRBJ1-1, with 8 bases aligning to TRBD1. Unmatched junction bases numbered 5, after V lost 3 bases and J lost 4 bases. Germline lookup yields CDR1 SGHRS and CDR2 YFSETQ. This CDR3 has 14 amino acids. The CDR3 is CASSSTGGGTEAFF. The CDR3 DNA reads TGCGCCAGCAGCTCAACAGGGGGGGGCACTGAAGCTTTCTTT.

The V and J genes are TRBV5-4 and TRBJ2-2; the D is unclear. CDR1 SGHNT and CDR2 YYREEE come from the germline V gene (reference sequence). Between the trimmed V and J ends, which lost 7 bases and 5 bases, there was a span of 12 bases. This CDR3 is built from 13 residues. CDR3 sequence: CASSTTLTGELFF. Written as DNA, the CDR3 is TGTGCCAGCTCGACGACTTTGACCGGGGAGCTGTTTTTT.

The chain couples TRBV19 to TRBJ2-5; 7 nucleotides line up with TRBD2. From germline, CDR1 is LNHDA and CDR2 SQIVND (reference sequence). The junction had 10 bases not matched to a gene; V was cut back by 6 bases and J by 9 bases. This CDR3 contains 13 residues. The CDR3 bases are TGTGCCAGTAGCCCTAGCGGCACAATGTCCCAGTACTTC. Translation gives CASSPSGTMSQYF. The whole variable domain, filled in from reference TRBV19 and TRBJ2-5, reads DGGITQSPKYLFRKEGQNVTLSCEQNLNHDAMYWYRQDPGQGLRLIYYSQIVNDFQKGDIAEGYSVSREKKESFPLTVTSAQKNPTAFYLCASSPSGTMSQYFGPGTRLLVL.

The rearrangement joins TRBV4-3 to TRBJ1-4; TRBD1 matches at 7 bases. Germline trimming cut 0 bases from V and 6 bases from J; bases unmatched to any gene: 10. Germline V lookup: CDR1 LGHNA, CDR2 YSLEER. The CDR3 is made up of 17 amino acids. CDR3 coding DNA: TGCGCCAGCAGCCAAGATAGGGGGCGGCTTGGGGATGAAAAACTGTTTTTT. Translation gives CASSQDRGRLGDEKLFF.

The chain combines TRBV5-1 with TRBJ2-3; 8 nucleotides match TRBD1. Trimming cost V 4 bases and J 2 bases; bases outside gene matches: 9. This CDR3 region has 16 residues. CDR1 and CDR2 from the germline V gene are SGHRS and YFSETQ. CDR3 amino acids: CASSNLRQGATDTQYF. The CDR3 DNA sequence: TGCGCCAGCAGCAACCTCCGGCAGGGGGCCACAGATACGCAGTATTTT.

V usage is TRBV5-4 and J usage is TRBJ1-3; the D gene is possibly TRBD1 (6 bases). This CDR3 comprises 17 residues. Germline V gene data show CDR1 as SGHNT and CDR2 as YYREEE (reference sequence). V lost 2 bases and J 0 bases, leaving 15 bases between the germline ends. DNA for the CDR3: TGTGCCAGCAGCTTAGGGGGGGCTGGTACCTCTGGAAACACCATATATTTT. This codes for CASSLGGAGTSGNTIYF. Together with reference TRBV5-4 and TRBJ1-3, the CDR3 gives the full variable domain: ETGVTQSPTHLIKTRGQQVTLRCSSQSGHNTVSWYQQALGQGPQFIFQYYREEENGRGNFPPRFSGLQFPNYSSELNVNALELDDSALYLCASSLGGAGTSGNTIYFGEGSWLTVV.

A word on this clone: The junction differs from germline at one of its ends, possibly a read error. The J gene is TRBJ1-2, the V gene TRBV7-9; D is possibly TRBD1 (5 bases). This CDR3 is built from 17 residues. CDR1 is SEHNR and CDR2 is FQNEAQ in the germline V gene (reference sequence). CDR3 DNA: TGTTCCAGCAGCCCCCGAAGACAGTCCCTTGGGGACTATGGCTACACCTTC. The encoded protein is CSSSPRRQSLGDYGYTF.

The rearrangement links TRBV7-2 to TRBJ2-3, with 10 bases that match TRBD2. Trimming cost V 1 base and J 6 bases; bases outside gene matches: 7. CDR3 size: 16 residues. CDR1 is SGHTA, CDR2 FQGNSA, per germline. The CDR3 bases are TGTGCCAGCAGCTTAGTGCTAGCGGGAGTGTCGGATACGCAGTATTTT. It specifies CASSLVLAGVSDTQYF. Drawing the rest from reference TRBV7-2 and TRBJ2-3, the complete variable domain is GAGVSQSPSNKVTEKGKDVELRCDPISGHTALYWYRQSLGQGLEFLIYFQGNSAPDKSGLPSDRFSAERTGGSVSTLTIQRTQQEDSAVYLCASSLVLAGVSDTQYFGPGTRLTVL.

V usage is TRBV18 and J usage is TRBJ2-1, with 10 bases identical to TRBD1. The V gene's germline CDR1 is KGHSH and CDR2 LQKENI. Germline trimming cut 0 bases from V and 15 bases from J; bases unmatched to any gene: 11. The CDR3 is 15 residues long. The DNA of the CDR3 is TGTGCCAGCTCACCACCCTCCCGGGACAGGGGCGGGACGTTCTTC. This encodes CASSPPSRDRGGTFF.

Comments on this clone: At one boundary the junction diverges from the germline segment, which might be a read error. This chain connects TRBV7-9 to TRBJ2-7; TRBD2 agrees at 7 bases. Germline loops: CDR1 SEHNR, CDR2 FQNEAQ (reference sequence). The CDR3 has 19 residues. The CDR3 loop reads CSSSFPGLGRSQGLRKQYF. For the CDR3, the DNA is TGTTCCAGCAGCTTCCCCGGTCTTGGACGGAGCCAGGGACTACGAAAGCAGTACTTC.

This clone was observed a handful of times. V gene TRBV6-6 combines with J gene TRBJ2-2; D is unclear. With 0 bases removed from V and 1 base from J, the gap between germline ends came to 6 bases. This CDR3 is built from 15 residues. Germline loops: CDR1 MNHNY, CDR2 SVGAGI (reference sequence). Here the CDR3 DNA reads TGTGCCAGCAGTTACTCGAACAGGAACACCGGGGAGCTGTTTTTT. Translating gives CASSYSNRNTGELFF.

CDR3 in amino acids: CASSLRGGEYEQYF. The CDR3 DNA follows: TGCGCCAGCAGCTTGAGAGGGGGTGAATACGAGCAGTACTTC. The J gene is TRBJ2-7, the V gene TRBV5-1; weak D call: TRBD1 (6 bases). The germline V gene encodes CDR1 SGHRS and CDR2 YFSETQ. Trimming cost V 1 base and J 4 bases, with 12 bases left between them. The CDR3 runs 14 residues. Full variable domain (rest looked up from reference TRBV5-1 and TRBJ2-7): KAGVTQTPRYLIKTRGQQVTLSCSPISGHRSVSWYQQTPGQGLQFLFEYFSETQRNKGNFPGRFSGRQFSNSRSEMNVSTLELGDSALYLCASSLRGGEYEQYFGPGTRLTVT.

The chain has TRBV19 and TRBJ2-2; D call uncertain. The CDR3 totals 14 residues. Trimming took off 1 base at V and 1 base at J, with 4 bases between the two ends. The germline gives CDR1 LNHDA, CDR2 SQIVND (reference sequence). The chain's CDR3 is CASSIGQNTGELFF. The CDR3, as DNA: TGTGCCAGTAGTATAGGACAGAACACCGGGGAGCTGTTTTTT.

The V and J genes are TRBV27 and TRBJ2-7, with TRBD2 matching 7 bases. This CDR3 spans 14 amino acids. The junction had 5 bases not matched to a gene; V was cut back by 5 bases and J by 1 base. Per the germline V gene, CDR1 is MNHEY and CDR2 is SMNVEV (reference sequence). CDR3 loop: CASSGGSPSYEQYF. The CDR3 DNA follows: TGTGCCAGCAGTGGCGGGAGCCCGTCCTACGAGCAGTACTTC.

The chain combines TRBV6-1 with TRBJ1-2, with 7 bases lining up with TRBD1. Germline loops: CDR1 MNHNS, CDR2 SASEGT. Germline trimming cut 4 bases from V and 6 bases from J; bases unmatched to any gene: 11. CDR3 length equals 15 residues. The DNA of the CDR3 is TGTGCCAGCAGTGCTGAAGGGGGCAGGGCACATGGCTACACCTTC. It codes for CASSAEGGRAHGYTF.